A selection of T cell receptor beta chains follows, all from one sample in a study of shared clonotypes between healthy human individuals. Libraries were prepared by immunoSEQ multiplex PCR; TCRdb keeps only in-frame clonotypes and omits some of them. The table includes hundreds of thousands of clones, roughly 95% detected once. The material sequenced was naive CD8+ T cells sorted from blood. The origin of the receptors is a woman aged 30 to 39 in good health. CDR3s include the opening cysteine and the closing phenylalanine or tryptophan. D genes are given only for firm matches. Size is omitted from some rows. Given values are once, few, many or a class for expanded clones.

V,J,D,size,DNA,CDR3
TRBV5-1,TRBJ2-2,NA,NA,TGCGCCAGCAGCTTGTACGGGAGCGACACCGGGGAGCTGTTTTTT,CASSLYGSDTGELFF
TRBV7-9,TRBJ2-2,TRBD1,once,TGTGCCAGCAGCGCCCCGACAGGGGGAGCTTTCACCGGGGAGCTGTTTTTT,CASSAPTGGAFTGELFF
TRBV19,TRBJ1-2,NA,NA,TGTGCCAGTAGTATTAACCTGAGTGGGTATGGCTACACCTTC,CASSINLSGYGYTF
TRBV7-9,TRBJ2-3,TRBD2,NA,TGTGCCAGCAGCTTCGTTCTAGCGGGACGCACAGATACGCAGTATTTT,CASSFVLAGRTDTQYF
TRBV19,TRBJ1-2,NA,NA,TGTGCCAGTAGCGAGGGGTTCAGCTATGGCTACACCTTC,CASSEGFSYGYTF
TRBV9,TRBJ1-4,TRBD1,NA,TGTGCCAGCAGCAAGTCCGGGACAGGGGGTGAAAAACTGTTTTTT,CASSKSGTGGEKLFF
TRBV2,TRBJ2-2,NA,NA,TGTGCCACCCAGGAGGGAGTGGGAACCGGGGAGCTGTTTTTT,CATQEGVGTGELFF
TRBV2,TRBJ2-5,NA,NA,TGTGCCAGCAGCCTCGGGCCCTCCCAAGAGACCCAGTACTTC,CASSLGPSQETQYF
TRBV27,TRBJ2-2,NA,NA,TGTGCCAGCAGTTTAATCCCAAACACCGGGGAGCTGTTTTTT,CASSLIPNTGELFF
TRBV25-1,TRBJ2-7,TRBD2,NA,TGTGCCAGCAGTGAAGGCCTAGCGGGAGCCTACGAGCAGTACTTC,CASSEGLAGAYEQYF
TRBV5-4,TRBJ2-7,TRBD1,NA,TGTGCCAGCAGCTCCAGACAGGGTGTCAACGAGCAGTACTTC,CASSSRQGVNEQYF
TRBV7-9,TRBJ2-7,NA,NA,TGTGCCAGCAGCTTAGGATACGGTTACGAGCAGTACTTC,CASSLGYGYEQYF
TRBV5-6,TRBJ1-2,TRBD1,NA,TGTGCCAGCAGCAACCGACAGGGCTATGGCTACACCTTC,CASSNRQGYGYTF
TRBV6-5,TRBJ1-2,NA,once,TGTGCCAGCAGTTACTCGGAATACCTTAACTATGGCTACACCTTC,CASSYSEYLNYGYTF
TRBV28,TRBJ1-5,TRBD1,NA,TGTGCCAGCAGAAGGGGCCAGGGGGCGTCTTTTCAGCCCCAGCATTTT,CASRRGQGASFQPQHF
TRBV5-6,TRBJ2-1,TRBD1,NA,TGTGCCAGCAGCGGCGGGACAGGGAACAATGAGCAGTTCTTC,CASSGGTGNNEQFF
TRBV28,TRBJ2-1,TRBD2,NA,TGTGCCAGCAGCTATACTAGCGGGAATTACAATGAGCAGTTCTTC,CASSYTSGNYNEQFF
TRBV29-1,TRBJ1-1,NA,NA,TGCAGCGCACAGGGAGGTCCCTTTAAGGACACTGAAGCTTTCTTT,CSAQGGPFKDTEAFF